One sample yielded the 27 T cell receptor beta chains listed below, sequenced in a study of post-analysis software for immune sequencing data. Regarding the study as a whole: Comparison of patients with controls showed five TRBV segments more frequent in patients, TRBV5-6, TRBV5-1 and TRBV20-1 among them.

Each TCR beta cDNA library carried unique molecular identifiers. TCRdb called the PCR reads again in MiXCR, with one record for every CDR3 protein. The top ten hold around 15% of the sample, which has about 400,000 distinct CDR3 sequences, 30% to 45% seen once. Their recognized antigens are unknown. The specimen was blood. All receptors come from a girl aged 10 to 17 with multiple sclerosis.

This clonotype was seen ten or more times. This chain uses TRBV5-8 with TRBJ2-3, with a weak D call TRBD1 (5 bases). There are 14 residues in the CDR3. From germline, CDR1 is SGHTS and CDR2 YDEGEE. The V end lost 0 bases, the J end lost 7 bases, and 12 bases lay between the germline ends. Written as DNA, the CDR3 is TGTGCCAGCAGCTTGGGCAGGGCAGGAAATACGCAGTATTTT. Encoded protein: CASSLGRAGNTQYF.

This chain joins TRBV4-1 and TRBJ1-6; D not certain. This CDR3 is 15 amino acids long. Trimming removed 4 bases at V and 9 bases at J, with 16 bases between. In germline, CDR1 is MGHRA, CDR2 YSYEKL. CDR3 loop: CASSPFGGDISPLHF. CDR3 nucleotide sequence: TGCGCCAGCAGCCCCTTTGGAGGCGATATTTCACCCCTCCACTTT.

The V call is TRBV6-5, the J call TRBJ1-2, with D perhaps matching TRBD1 (5 bases). CDR3 length equals 15 residues. Trimming took 2 bases from V and 4 from J, leaving 14 bases between them. Germline V lookup: CDR1 MNHEY, CDR2 SVGAGI. This CDR3 is CASSYLPAGSYGYTF. CDR3 nucleotides: TGTGCCAGCAGTTACCTCCCTGCAGGGAGCTATGGCTACACCTTC.

This clonotype was observed a handful of times. The genes are TRBV15 and TRBJ2-7, with 7 bases aligning to TRBD1. After removal of 1 base from V and 3 bases from J, the junction contained 6 bases not matched to a gene. The CDR3 consists of 15 residues. The V gene's germline CDR1 is LNHNV and CDR2 YYDKDF (reference sequence). This chain's CDR3 is CATSRAGTDLYEQYF. For the CDR3, the DNA is TGTGCCACCAGCAGAGCCGGGACAGACCTCTACGAGCAGTACTTC.

The rearrangement uses TRBV5-1 and TRBJ1-5; D is unclear. The germline V and J ends were trimmed by 1 base and 5 bases, with 7 bases remaining between them. Germline CDR1 and CDR2: SGHRS and YFSETQ. CDR3 length: 13 residues. This chain's CDR3 is CASSLRLDQPQHF. The CDR3 DNA sequence: TGCGCCAGCAGCTTGCGACTCGATCAGCCCCAGCATTTT.

There are a few counts of this clonotype. The rearrangement links TRBV4-1 to TRBJ1-5; 8 bases are a match to TRBD1. The CDR3 has 15 residues. Germline V gives CDR1 MGHRA, CDR2 YSYEKL. The J segment lost 3 bases and the V segment lost 4 bases, leaving 5 bases of the junction unmatched. CDR3 DNA: TGCGCCAGCAGCCCGGACAGGGTCCTCAATCAGCCCCAGCATTTT. It yields the protein CASSPDRVLNQPQHF.

This clonotype has more than one count but fewer than ten. The chain is built from TRBV6-6 and TRBJ2-5; D is undetermined. Trimming pared 7 bases from V and 3 bases from J, leaving 9 bases between. Germline V gene data show CDR1 as MNHNY and CDR2 as SVGAGI (reference sequence). The CDR3 sequence is 12 residues long. CDR3 region: CASTKEEETQYF. The CDR3 DNA is TGTGCCAGCACCAAAGAAGAAGAGACCCAGTACTTC.

In this sample, this clonotype turned up a few times. The chain uses TRBV4-1 and TRBJ2-3; TRBD1 is a possible D gene (6 bases). Germline V gene data show CDR1 as MGHRA and CDR2 as YSYEKL. This CDR3 has 16 residues. Trimming left V 4 bases short and J 5 bases short, with 19 bases between. This CDR3 reads CASSPGTPGHGDTQYF. In nucleotides, the CDR3 is TGCGCCAGCAGCCCCGGAACCCCGGGACATGGAGATACGCAGTATTTT.

The rearrangement links TRBV29-1 to TRBJ2-7; D not resolved. The ends were cut back, 3 bases at V and 7 bases at J, with 16 bases in the middle. CDR3 length: 13 amino acids. Germline V CDR1 and CDR2: SQVTM, ANQGSEA. In DNA form, the CDR3 reads TGCAGCGTTGAGACTGGCTCACCGAGGGAGCAGTACTTC. It codes for CSVETGSPREQYF.

This chain connects TRBV20-1 to TRBJ2-1; TRBD2 aligns across 11 bases. Trimming took 6 bases from V and 4 from J; bases not matched to a gene: 5. Per the germline V gene, CDR1 is DFQATT and CDR2 is SNEGSKA (reference sequence). The CDR3 runs to 14 residues. For the CDR3, the DNA is TGCAGTGCGTACACTAGCGGGGGTTACAATGAGCAGTTCTTC. Translation: CSAYTSGGYNEQFF.

This chain joins TRBV20-1 and TRBJ2-7; D call uncertain. Germline V gene data show CDR1 as DFQATT and CDR2 as SNEGSKA (reference sequence). The V gene lost 0 bases and the J gene lost 3 bases, with 12 bases spanning the gap. The CDR3 loop spans 14 amino acids. DNA of the CDR3: TGCAGTGCTAGAGATCTTTTGGGTTTCTACGAGCAGTACTTC. Protein: CSARDLLGFYEQYF.

The rearrangement joins TRBV20-1 to TRBJ1-2, with TRBD1 identical over 9 bases. V shed 3 bases, J shed 6 bases, and the junction held 8 bases outside the gene matches. This CDR3 comprises 14 residues. Germline CDR1 and CDR2: DFQATT and SNEGSKA (reference sequence). The CDR3 loop is CSASRRDRVDGYTF. The CDR3 nucleotides are TGCAGTGCTAGCCGCCGGGACAGGGTGGATGGCTACACCTTC.

CDR3 region: CASRIIGGEQFF. The CDR3 bases are TGCGCCAGCAGGATTATCGGGGGTGAGCAGTTCTTC. The chain uses TRBV4-1 and TRBJ2-1; perhaps TRBD2 as D (6 bases). CDR1 and CDR2 (germline): MGHRA, YSYEKL. Between the trimmed V and J ends, which lost 6 bases and 9 bases, there was a span of 12 bases. The CDR3 runs 12 residues.

The chain links TRBV20-1 to TRBJ1-5; 12 bases match TRBD1. The CDR3 totals 16 residues. In germline, CDR1 is DFQATT, CDR2 SNEGSKA (reference sequence). J was trimmed by 11 bases and V by 0 bases; bases with no gene match: 11. Here the CDR3 reads CSARDPAGTGGEAQHF. The CDR3 coding sequence is TGCAGTGCTAGAGACCCCGCCGGGACAGGGGGCGAAGCCCAGCATTTT.

In its sample, this clonotype was seen a few times. The chain uses TRBV6-4 and TRBJ2-7, with unresolved D. The CDR3 is 11 residues long. The V gene's germline CDR1 is MRHNA and CDR2 SNTAGT. The chain's CDR3 is CALPPSSRQYF. Here the CDR3 DNA reads TGTGCTCTCCCACCCTCCTCTCGGCAGTACTTC.

This clonotype was seen a few times. The chain couples TRBV4-2 to TRBJ1-6; D is undetermined. Per the germline V gene, CDR1 is LGHNA and CDR2 is YNFKEQ. The V gene lost 4 bases and the J gene lost 11 bases, with 21 bases spanning the gap. The CDR3 has 16 residues. This chain's CDR3 is CASSRLLQEGSPPLHF. In DNA form, the CDR3 reads TGTGCCAGCAGCCGGCTACTCCAGGAAGGAAGTCCACCCCTCCACTTT.

This clonotype was counted between two and nine times. CDR3 loop: CASGFAGTSFSETQYF. DNA of the CDR3: TGTGCCAGCGGGTTTGCCGGGACTAGCTTTTCGGAGACCCAGTACTTC. The rearrangement uses TRBV6-2 or TRBV6-3 and TRBJ2-5; TRBD2 agrees at 9 bases. The V gene end was trimmed by 8 bases and the J gene end by 5 bases; junction bases not matched to a gene: 15. The CDR3 has 16 amino acids. Germline assignment: CDR1 MNHEY and CDR2 SVGEGT.

Only a few counts were recorded for this clonotype. The chain joins TRBV7-9 to TRBJ1-4, with TRBD1 matching over 7 bases. Germline loops: CDR1 SEHNR, CDR2 FQNEAQ (reference sequence). J was trimmed by 0 bases and V by 3 bases; bases with no gene match: 7. The CDR3 is made up of 17 amino acids. The CDR3 loop reads CASSLTGNGATNEKLFF. The CDR3 bases are TGTGCCAGCAGCTTGACAGGGAACGGGGCAACTAATGAAAAACTGTTTTTT.

The genes are TRBV4-1 and TRBJ2-1; 9 positions match TRBD2. Per the germline V gene, CDR1 is MGHRA and CDR2 is YSYEKL. Trimming at V came to 1 base and at J to 6 bases, leaving 13 bases not matched to a gene. CDR3 length equals 18 residues. The CDR3 protein is CASSQGRGLAGATNEQFF. In DNA form, the CDR3 reads TGCGCCAGCAGCCAAGGAAGAGGGTTAGCGGGGGCTACCAATGAGCAGTTCTTC.

In regard to this clonotype: A much more abundant neighbour one base away suggests this may be a read error. The V gene is TRBV20-1, the J gene TRBJ2-5; D could derive from TRBD1 or TRBD2 (6 bases each). Germline CDR1 is DFQATT and CDR2 is SNEGSKA (reference sequence). Trimming took 0 bases from V and 9 from J, leaving 17 bases between them. The CDR3 extends over 14 amino acids. CDR3 amino acids: CSARDGGKGEAQYF. The CDR3 DNA is TGCAGTGCTAGAGATGGGGGCAAGGGGGAGGCCCAGTACTTC.

V usage is TRBV7-9 and J usage is TRBJ2-5; 7 bases are a match to TRBD1. This CDR3 has 16 amino acids. J gave up 5 bases and V 2 bases, and 11 bases lay outside the gene matches. Germline V gene sequence: CDR1 SEHNR, CDR2 FQNEAQ (reference sequence). The DNA for the CDR3 is TGTGCCAGCAGCTTAATGGGTCCTGGGACAGAGGAGACCCAGTACTTC. Its translation: CASSLMGPGTEETQYF. Full variable domain (remainder filled in from reference TRBV7-9 and TRBJ2-5): DTGVSQNPRHKITKRGQNVTFRCDPISEHNRLYWYRQTLGQGPEFLTYFQNEAQLEKSRLLSDRFSAERPKGSFSTLEIQRTEQGDSAMYLCASSLMGPGTEETQYFGPGTRLLVL.

The chain is built from TRBV2 and TRBJ1-4; no reliable D call. Germline CDR1 is SNHLY and CDR2 is FYNNEI. CDR3 length: 15 residues. V lost 7 bases and J 0 bases, leaving 12 bases between the germline ends. The CDR3 loop reads CASKVSSSTNEKLFF. The CDR3 nucleotides read TGTGCCAGCAAGGTTTCTTCTTCAACTAATGAAAAACTGTTTTTT.

The V call is TRBV2, the J call TRBJ2-5; unclear D gene. CDR3 length: 9 amino acids. V lost 8 bases and J 4 bases, leaving 2 bases between the germline ends. Germline V gene lookup returns CDR1 SNHLY and CDR2 FYNNEI. This CDR3 is CASGETQYF. The CDR3 DNA reads TGTGCCAGCGGAGAGACCCAGTACTTC.

The rearrangement links TRBV7-3 to TRBJ2-2; tentatively, D is TRBD2 (5 bases). The CDR3 runs to 14 residues. Germline CDR1 SGHTA, CDR2 FQGTGA. V was pared by 4 bases and J by 5 bases, with 11 bases between. CDR3 sequence reads: CASSSGGETGELFF. The CDR3 DNA reads as TGTGCCAGCAGCTCTGGAGGAGAGACCGGGGAGCTGTTTTTT.

This chain connects TRBV5-1 to TRBJ1-2, with a possible D match to TRBD1 (5 bases). This CDR3 is 16 amino acids long. The V end lost 0 bases, the J end lost 6 bases, and 18 bases lay between the germline ends. The V gene's germline CDR1 is SGHRS and CDR2 YFSETQ. As DNA, the CDR3 is TGCGCCAGCAGCTTGGGGGGGAGAGAACAGACGGATGGCTACACCTTC. It codes for CASSLGGREQTDGYTF.

The rearrangement uses TRBV12-3 or TRBV12-4 and TRBJ1-5; D perhaps matches TRBD1 (6 bases). The CDR3 is made up of 14 amino acids. Trimming took 6 bases from V and 3 from J, leaving 12 bases between them. CDR3 in DNA: TGTGCCAGCAGCGTCGGACAGTACAATCAGCCCCAGCATTTT. This translates into CASSVGQYNQPQHF.

The chain has TRBV4-1 and TRBJ1-2; D is unresolved. The germline CDR1 and CDR2 sequences are MGHRA and YSYEKL. This CDR3 has 13 residues. With 2 bases removed from V and 8 bases from J, the gap between germline ends came to 12 bases. CDR3 nucleotides: TGCGCCAGCAGCCAAATTACCGGGGAAGGCTACACCTTC. As protein: CASSQITGEGYTF.